This T cell receptor beta chain was obtained from a study of post-analysis software for immune sequencing data. Whole-study context: Relapsing-remitting, secondary progressive and progressive-relapsing multiple sclerosis were all included among the disease courses. Findings and caveats of the study: Elevated frequency relative to controls characterized four or five TRBV segments in patients, TRBV5-6, TRBV5-1 and TRBV20-1 among them. F measure grouped same-batch samples tightly together. Significantly decreased normalized Chao1 diversity was recorded for multiple sclerosis patients relative to controls.

V was trimmed by 2 bases and J by 1 base, leaving 12 bases between them. Germline values: CDR1 DFQATT, CDR2 SNEGSKA (reference sequence). The CDR3 is 15 amino acids. Libraries were made from TCR beta cDNA, and they carried unique molecular identifiers. When about 1 to 11 million T cells were used, they gave about 490,000 cDNA molecules. TCRdb fed the PCR reads into MiXCR, producing one record per CDR3 protein. The sample records 350,000 to 450,000 distinct CDR3 sequences, approximately 39% being singletons. This clonotype showed up just a few times. Its antigen is as yet unknown. The sequence came from a girl aged 2 to 10 with multiple sclerosis. The gene calls are TRBV20-1 and TRBJ2-4; possibly TRBD1 for D (5 bases). Sequenced input: blood. The CDR3 protein is CSARQQGAAKNIQYF. CDR3 in DNA: TGCAGTGCTAGACAACAAGGGGCGGCCAAAAACATTCAGTACTTC.